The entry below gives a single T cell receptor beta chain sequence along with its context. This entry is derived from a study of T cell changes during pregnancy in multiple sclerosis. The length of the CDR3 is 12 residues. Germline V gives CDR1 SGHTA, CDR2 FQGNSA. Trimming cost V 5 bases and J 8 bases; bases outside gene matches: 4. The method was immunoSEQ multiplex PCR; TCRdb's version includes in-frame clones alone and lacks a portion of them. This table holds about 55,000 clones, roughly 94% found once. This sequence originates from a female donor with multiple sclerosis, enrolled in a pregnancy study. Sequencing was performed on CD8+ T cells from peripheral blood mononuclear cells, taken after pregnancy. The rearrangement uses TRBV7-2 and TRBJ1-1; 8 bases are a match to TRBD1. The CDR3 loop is CASSTWDREAFF. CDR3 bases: TGTGCCAGCAGCACTTGGGACAGGGAAGCTTTCTTT.